A selection of T cell receptor beta chains follows, all from one sample in a study of OX40 agonist ivuxolimab in advanced cancers. The protocol was immunoSEQ multiplex PCR, while the TCRdb copy is restricted to in-frame clones and leaves out a portion. The table shows about 19,000 clones, with around 70% occurring only once. Specimen: CD4+ or CD8+ T cells sorted from blood, collected in a trial of the OX40 agonist ivuxolimab. The source is an adult with an advanced solid tumor such as melanoma, head and neck, liver or kidney cancer. CDR3s include the opening cysteine and the closing phenylalanine or tryptophan. Fields, in order: CDR3 DNA, CDR3 protein, J gene, clone size, V gene, D gene. D genes are given only for firm matches. Part of the rows lack a size; the others show once, few, many or a class for expanded clones.

TGTGCCAGCAGCTCGACAGGGATCTCCTACGAGCAGTACTTC | CASSSTGISYEQYF | TRBJ2-7 | once | TRBV27 | TRBD1
TGTGCCATCAGTGGGGGGGACAGGGGCGGAACTGAAGCTTTCTTT | CAISGGDRGGTEAFF | TRBJ1-1 | - | TRBV10-3 | TRBD1
TGTGCCAGCAGCGCCCACGGGGGGTTCTACGAGCAGTACTTC | CASSAHGGFYEQYF | TRBJ2-7 | - | TRBV9 | TRBD2
TGTGCCAGCAGCCAAGATTTCGGAAATGAGCAGTTCTTC | CASSQDFGNEQFF | TRBJ2-1 | - | TRBV4-2 | -
TGTGCCAGCAGTTACTCGATGACTCTGGCGTATGGCTACACCTTC | CASSYSMTLAYGYTF | TRBJ1-2 | - | TRBV6-6 | -
TGTGCCAGCAGCTTCCCAGGGGAGGATGGCTACACCTTC | CASSFPGEDGYTF | TRBJ1-2 | once | TRBV5-4 | -
TGCGCCAGCAGCCAAGATAGGACAGGCTATAATTCACCCCTCCACTTT | CASSQDRTGYNSPLHF | TRBJ1-6 | - | TRBV4-3 | TRBD1
TGTGCCAGCAGCTCCCCCTTCCCGTGGGCTAGCGGGGGCCTGAACACCGGGGAGCTGTTTTTT | CASSSPFPWASGGLNTGELFF | TRBJ2-2 | - | TRBV7-6 | TRBD2
TGTGCCAGCAGCCCGACGGTTAGCAATCAGCCCCAGCATTTT | CASSPTVSNQPQHF | TRBJ1-5 | - | TRBV28 | -
TGTGCCAGCAGCCCCCTGACAGGGGGGGCCTACGAGCAGTACTTC | CASSPLTGGAYEQYF | TRBJ2-7 | - | TRBV7-8 | TRBD1
TGTGCCAGCAGTTACATAGGCGGCTACGAGCAGTACTTC | CASSYIGGYEQYF | TRBJ2-7 | - | TRBV6-6 | -
TGTGCCAGCAGCTCGAGGACTAGCTCAATTCGAAATGAGCAGTTCTTC | CASSSRTSSIRNEQFF | TRBJ2-1 | few | TRBV9 | TRBD2
TGTGCCTCTCAAATATTTTTCGTGGCAGCAACTAACTATGGCTACACCTTC | CASQIFFVAATNYGYTF | TRBJ1-2 | - | TRBV7-9 | -
TGTGCCAGCAGTTTCCACAGGGCCTCCTACGAGCAGTACTTC | CASSFHRASYEQYF | TRBJ2-7 | - | TRBV27 | -
TGTGCCAGCAGCGAGACAGGGGGCATGACCACTGAAGCTTTCTTT | CASSETGGMTTEAFF | TRBJ1-1 | medium-sized | TRBV2 | TRBD1
TGTGCCAGCAGTTCCGGAGGGGGGCTCGGCTACACCTTC | CASSSGGGLGYTF | TRBJ1-2 | - | TRBV27 | -
TGTGCCAGCAGCCGACCGGGGGTAGCCTACAATGAGCAGTTCTTC | CASSRPGVAYNEQFF | TRBJ2-1 | - | TRBV27 | -
TGCGCCAGCAGCCCCGACCTCGGACGGCTCTGGGGCTACACCTTC | CASSPDLGRLWGYTF | TRBJ1-2 | - | TRBV4-3 | -
TGTGCCAGCAGCTTGACGTCAATCGGGAATGAGCAGTTCTTC | CASSLTSIGNEQFF | TRBJ2-1 | - | TRBV5-4 | -
TGTGCCAGCAGCTGGGGACAGGGAATAGGCTCTGGGGCCAACGTCCTGACTTTC | CASSWGQGIGSGANVLTF | TRBJ2-6 | - | TRBV5-4 | TRBD1
TGTGCCAGCAGTGGAATCTACGAGCAGTACTTC | CASSGIYEQYF | TRBJ2-7 | - | TRBV28 | -
TGTGCCAGCAGCGTCGGGCTAGCGGGAGTAACAACCGGGGAGCTGTTTTTT | CASSVGLAGVTTGELFF | TRBJ2-2 | - | TRBV9 | TRBD2
TGTGCCAGCAGCTTAGCCACAATCTCGGACAATGAGCAGTTCTTC | CASSLATISDNEQFF | TRBJ2-1 | - | TRBV7-6 | -
TGTGCCAGCACGACAGGGTCCTACGAGCAGTACTTC | CASTTGSYEQYF | TRBJ2-7 | - | TRBV6-6 | TRBD1